A single T cell receptor (beta chain) is shown here with its context. Its antigen is still unknown. Within one base of it there is no much larger clone, and no base qualities were kept. The library came from the immunoSEQ multiplex PCR assay. Processing in the source paper ran as follows. A statistical classification framework was built for diagnosing cytomegalovirus status from the catalog of TCR beta chain sequences. TCRdb took this table from immuneACCESS and kept in-frame rearrangements with V and J called. Such tables lack part of the clones; where checked against another copy, unresolved V genes explain under half of the gap, and the rest is unexplained. V and J calls and clone size are given by that table; D and trimming were obtained from the DNA. This sample holds 300,000 to 350,000 clones; roughly 87% were observed only once. Of the sample, around 0.96% falls within the top ten clones. Between the V and J ends, shortened by 0 bases and 2 bases respectively, the junction contains 17 bases. The CDR3 runs 17 residues from the cysteine to the phenylalanine. Only CDR3 DNA is held: 51 bases, read in frame from base 1. As encoded in the germline V gene, CDR1 is SGHRS while CDR2 is YFSETQ.

The donors were included in the validation cohort of some 120 subjects, a group kept apart from the approximately 700-subject first cohort. These data originate in a study of cytomegalovirus exposure and HLA in healthy donors (dated by TCRdb to about 2017). About the investigation overall: According to a later analysis, one platform produced both the 100 to 150 validation repertoires and the 550 to 800 repertoires of the first cohort. The aim of the study was to test whether cataloging public T cell receptors could identify signatures of past pathogen exposure. Besides the first cohort of hundreds of subjects, a separate validation cohort made up of over 100 different subjects was used. High-throughput TCR immunosequencing, statistical association of individual TCRs with disease status, and machine learning were combined to predict cytomegalovirus infection status. Overall results and qualifications from the work: The classifier was reported to diagnose cytomegalovirus status with high specificity and sensitivity in both the original and validation cohorts. The authors suggested that the approach could potentially be extended to other disease states and immunological phenotypes. A later analysis found that TCRs clustered in the first cohort also tended to co-occur in the approximately 120 validation repertoires, with more than 90% of cluster scores above 0. While some public TCRs were present in many individuals, most TCR sequences turned up only very rarely across donors. A later analysis had no HLA typing for the validation cohort, so co-occurrence there was scored across all 130 or so repertoires. In vitro tests confirmed that a few of the cytomegalovirus-associated TCR beta chains recognize cytomegalovirus antigens. The study listed approximately 150 TCR beta chains as associated with cytomegalovirus.

This receptor was identified in a man between 25 and 39 years old in good health and CMV-seronegative. The sequenced sample consisted of PBMCs. The chain uses TRBV5-1 and TRBJ2-5, and the D gene may be TRBD1, 6 bases matching. The DNA is as follows: TGCGCCAGCAGCTTGGCTGTAAGTAACAGGGATCAAGAGACCCAGTACTTC. Its amino acids are CASSLAVSNRDQETQYF.